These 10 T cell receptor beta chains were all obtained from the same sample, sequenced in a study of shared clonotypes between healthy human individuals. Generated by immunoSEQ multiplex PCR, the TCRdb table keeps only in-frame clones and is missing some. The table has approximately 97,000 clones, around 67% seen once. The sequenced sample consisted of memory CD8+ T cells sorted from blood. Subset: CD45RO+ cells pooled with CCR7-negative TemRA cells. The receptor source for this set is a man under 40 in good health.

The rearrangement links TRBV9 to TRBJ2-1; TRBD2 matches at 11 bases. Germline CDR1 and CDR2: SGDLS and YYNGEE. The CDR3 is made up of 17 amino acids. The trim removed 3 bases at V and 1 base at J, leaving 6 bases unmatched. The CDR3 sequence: CASSDRLAGGSYNEQFF. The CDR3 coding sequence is TGTGCCAGCAGCGACCGTCTAGCGGGAGGTTCCTACAATGAGCAGTTCTTC.

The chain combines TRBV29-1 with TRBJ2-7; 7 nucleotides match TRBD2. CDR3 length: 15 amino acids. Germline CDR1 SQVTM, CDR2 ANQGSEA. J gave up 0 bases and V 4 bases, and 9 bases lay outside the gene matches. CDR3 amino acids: CSVVGWGGSSYEQYF. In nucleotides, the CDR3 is TGCAGCGTTGTGGGCTGGGGGGGGTCCTCCTACGAGCAGTACTTC.

For the CDR3, the DNA is TGTGCCAGCAGTTTCAACAAAGGATACACCATATATTTT. Its translation: CASSFNKGYTIYF. This chain links TRBV27 with TRBJ1-3; D uncertain. The CDR3 runs to 13 residues. The V and J ends lost 3 bases and 8 bases respectively, with 11 bases between them. The germline CDR1 and CDR2 sequences are MNHEY and SMNVEV (reference sequence).

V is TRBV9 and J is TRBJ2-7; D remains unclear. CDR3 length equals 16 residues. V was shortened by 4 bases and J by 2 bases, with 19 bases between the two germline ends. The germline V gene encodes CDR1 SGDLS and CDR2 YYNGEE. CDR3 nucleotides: TGTGCCAGCAGCATCCGAGCAGGCTCAGATACCTACGAGCAGTACTTC. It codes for CASSIRAGSDTYEQYF.

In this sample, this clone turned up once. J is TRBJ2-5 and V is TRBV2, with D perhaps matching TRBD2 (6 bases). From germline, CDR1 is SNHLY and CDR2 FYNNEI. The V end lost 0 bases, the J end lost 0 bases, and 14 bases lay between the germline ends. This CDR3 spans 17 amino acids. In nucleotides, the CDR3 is TGTGCCAGCAGTGAAGCGGTGGGGGGAGCGAACCAAGAGACCCAGTACTTC. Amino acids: CASSEAVGGANQETQYF.

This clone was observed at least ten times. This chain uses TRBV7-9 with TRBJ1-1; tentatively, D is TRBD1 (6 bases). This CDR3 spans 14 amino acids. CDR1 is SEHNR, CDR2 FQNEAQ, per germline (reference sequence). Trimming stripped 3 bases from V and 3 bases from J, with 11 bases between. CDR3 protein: CASSFGGGYTEAFF. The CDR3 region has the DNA TGTGCCAGCAGCTTTGGAGGGGGATACACTGAAGCTTTCTTT.

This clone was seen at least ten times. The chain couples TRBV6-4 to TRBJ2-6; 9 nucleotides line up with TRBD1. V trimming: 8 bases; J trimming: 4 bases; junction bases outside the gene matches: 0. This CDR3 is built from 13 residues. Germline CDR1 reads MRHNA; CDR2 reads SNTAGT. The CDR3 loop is CASGQGGANVLTF. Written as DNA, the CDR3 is TGTGCCAGCGGACAGGGGGGGGCCAACGTCCTGACTTTC.

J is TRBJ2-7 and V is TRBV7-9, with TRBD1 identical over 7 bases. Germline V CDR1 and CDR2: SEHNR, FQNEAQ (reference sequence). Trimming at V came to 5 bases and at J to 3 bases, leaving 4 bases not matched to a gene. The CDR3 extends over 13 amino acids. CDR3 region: CASSHRTGYEQYF. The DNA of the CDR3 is TGTGCCAGCAGCCACCGGACAGGCTACGAGCAGTACTTC.

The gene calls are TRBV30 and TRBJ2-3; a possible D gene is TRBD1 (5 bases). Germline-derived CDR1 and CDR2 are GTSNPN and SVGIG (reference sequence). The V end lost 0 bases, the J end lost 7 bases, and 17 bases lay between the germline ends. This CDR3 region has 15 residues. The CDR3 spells CAWSVSGRETYTQYF. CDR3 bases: TGTGCCTGGAGTGTATCGGGCAGGGAAACTTATACGCAGTATTTT.

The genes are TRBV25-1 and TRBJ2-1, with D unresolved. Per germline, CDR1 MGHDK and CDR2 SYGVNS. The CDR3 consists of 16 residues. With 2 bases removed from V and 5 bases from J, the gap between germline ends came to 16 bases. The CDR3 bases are TGTGCCAGCAGTGAACAAACTCCGACCAAAAACAATGAGCAGTTCTTC. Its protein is CASSEQTPTKNNEQFF.